This T cell receptor (beta chain) is from a study of T cells in Graves' hyperthyroidism and ophthalmopathy. Amplified TCR beta CDR3 regions came from RNA transcripts. The HTBI set primed first-round TCR CDR3 RT-PCR. TCRdb re-analysed the multiplex PCR reads in MiXCR, keeping a single row per CDR3 protein. The sample includes 540,000 or so distinct CDR3 sequences, about 15% of them seen just once. Ten or more counts support this clonotype. An absence of ophthalmopathy progression within 18 months meant stable Graves' hyperthyroidism. CDR1 and CDR2 (germline): SGHAT, FQNNGV. V dropped 7 bases and J dropped 3 bases, with 22 bases sitting between them. The CDR3 runs 16 residues.

Source material: blood. This chain connects TRBV11-2 to TRBJ2-7, with D perhaps TRBD2 (5 bases). The origin of this receptor is a woman aged 30 to 39 with Graves' hyperthyroidism. The CDR3 DNA reads TGTGCCAGCACCCCCCTCGGTAGCGCCTTGTACTACGAGCAGTACTTC. Translation gives CASTPLGSALYYEQYF.